Below are 18 T cell receptor beta chains sequenced from a single sample in a study of blood T cell repertoires in COVID-19. The table came from immunoSEQ multiplex PCR; TCRdb's copy has only in-frame clones and leaves some out. The sample shows approximately 230,000 clones, around nine tenths of them seen only once. The sample taken for sequencing was PBMCs or T cells enriched from blood (not recorded which). The source of these receptors is a woman under 30 who had recovered from COVID-19.

The chain combines TRBV7-9 with TRBJ2-7; D remains unclear. Per the germline V gene, CDR1 is SEHNR and CDR2 is FQNEAQ (reference sequence). Trimming pared 0 bases from V and 2 bases from J, leaving 8 bases between. The CDR3 length is 14 residues. CDR3 region: CASSLAATAYEQYF. DNA for the CDR3: TGTGCCAGCAGCTTAGCGGCAACAGCCTACGAGCAGTACTTC.

With respect to this clone: The junction departs from the called germline gene at one end, perhaps through a read error. CDR3 region: CATSDGGASSF. In nucleotides, the CDR3 is TGTGCCACCAGTGATGGGGGGGCTAGCAGCTTC. The V gene is TRBV24-1, the J gene TRBJ1-2; D is perhaps TRBD1 (6 bases). The length of the CDR3 is 11 residues. Germline V gene lookup returns CDR1 KGHDR and CDR2 SFDVKD.

This rearrangement joins TRBV28 to TRBJ1-2; TRBD1 is a possible D gene (5 bases). CDR1 is MDHEN, CDR2 SYDVKM, per germline. The CDR3 extends over 13 amino acids. V was pared by 1 base and J by 5 bases, with 8 bases between. CDR3 DNA: TGTGCCAGCAGTTTATCAGGGAGGTATGGCTACACCTTC. This encodes CASSLSGRYGYTF.

The chain carries TRBV11-1 and TRBJ2-7; 7 bases line up with TRBD2. The germline V gene has CDR1 SGHAT and CDR2 FQDESV (reference sequence). V shed 5 bases, J shed 5 bases, and the junction held 15 bases outside the gene matches. The CDR3 sequence is 16 residues long. CDR3 protein: CASSATSGLGDDEQYF. CDR3 nucleotide sequence: TGTGCCAGCAGCGCAACCTCAGGACTAGGGGATGACGAGCAGTACTTC.

The genes are TRBV14 and TRBJ2-1, with a weak D call TRBD1 (6 bases). The CDR3 has 15 residues. Germline V gene sequence: CDR1 SGHDN, CDR2 FVKESK. The V and J ends lost 1 base and 8 bases respectively, with 15 bases between them. CDR3 region: CASSQVQGVSYEQFF. The CDR3 coding sequence is TGTGCCAGCAGCCAAGTACAGGGTGTTTCCTATGAGCAGTTCTTC.

The chain couples TRBV4-1 to TRBJ1-1; the match to TRBD1 covers 7 bases. The trim removed 2 bases at V and 6 bases at J, leaving 6 bases unmatched. The CDR3 has 14 residues. The germline V gene has CDR1 MGHRA and CDR2 YSYEKL. CDR3 DNA: TGCGCCAGCAGCCAATGGACAGGAAAGGCTGAAGCTTTCTTT. This translates into CASSQWTGKAEAFF.

The J gene is TRBJ1-5, the V gene TRBV2, with a tentative D call TRBD1 (6 bases). The CDR3 is made up of 15 amino acids. Germline CDR1 SNHLY, CDR2 FYNNEI. Trimming removed 3 bases at V and 1 base at J, with 10 bases between. In DNA form, the CDR3 reads TGTGCCAGCAGTGAGCAGGGGTTCAGCAATCAGCCCCAGCATTTT. It encodes CASSEQGFSNQPQHF.

This sequence joins TRBV6-1 and TRBJ2-2, with D possibly TRBD1 on 6 matching bases. Germline-derived CDR1 and CDR2 are MNHNS and SASEGT. This CDR3 is 15 amino acids long. Between the trimmed V and J ends, which lost 3 bases and 5 bases, there was a span of 13 bases. The CDR3 coding sequence is TGTGCCAGCAGTGAGTTGGCAAGGGGGACCGGGGAGCTGTTTTTT. Amino acid sequence: CASSELARGTGELFF.

The CDR3 protein is CASSFPSDRECQPQHF. CDR3 nucleotide sequence: TGTGCCAGCAGTTTCCCATCCGACAGGGAGTGTCAGCCCCAGCATTTT. The gene calls are TRBV27 and TRBJ1-5, with TRBD1 matching 7 bases. Trimming cost V 3 bases and J 6 bases; bases outside gene matches: 11. The CDR3 runs 16 residues. Germline lookup yields CDR1 MNHEY and CDR2 SMNVEV (reference sequence).

The chain links TRBV5-1 to TRBJ1-1; D is uncertain. The CDR3 totals 14 residues. The ends were cut back, 6 bases at V and 4 bases at J, with 16 bases in the middle. Germline loops: CDR1 SGHRS, CDR2 YFSETQ. CDR3 sequence (DNA): TGCGCCAGCACCTCAGACGACTTGGGCACTGAAGCTTTCTTT. Amino acid sequence: CASTSDDLGTEAFF.

This rearrangement joins TRBV24-1 to TRBJ2-7; D may be TRBD1 (7 bases). The V gene lost 3 bases and the J gene lost 3 bases, with 14 bases spanning the gap. The CDR3 covers 15 residues. Germline V gives CDR1 KGHDR, CDR2 SFDVKD. The CDR3 sequence is CATSDPRRGLYEQYF. The CDR3 bases are TGTGCCACCAGTGATCCCAGGAGGGGGCTCTACGAGCAGTACTTC.

The rearrangement links TRBV7-2 to TRBJ1-2; D is possibly TRBD1 (5 bases). CDR3 length equals 15 residues. V was pared by 2 bases and J by 2 bases, with 12 bases between. Germline V gene data show CDR1 as SGHTA and CDR2 as FQGNSA. CDR3 in amino acids: CASSLSGLGNYGYTF. Written as DNA, the CDR3 is TGTGCCAGCAGCTTATCAGGGCTGGGGAACTATGGCTACACCTTC.

This rearrangement joins TRBV7-6 to TRBJ2-7, with 7 bases fitting TRBD2. The CDR3 contains 14 residues. Germline V lookup: CDR1 SGHVS, CDR2 FNYEAQ. With V trimmed by 1 base and J by 7 bases, 7 bases remained unmatched. The CDR3 region has the DNA TGTGCCAGCAGCTTAGGGTTGGGAGCGGGAGAGCAGTACTTC. It codes for CASSLGLGAGEQYF. Full variable domain (missing parts from reference TRBV7-6 and TRBJ2-7): GAGVSQSPRYKVTKRGQDVALRCDPISGHVSLYWYRQALGQGPEFLTYFNYEAQQDKSGLPNDRFSAERPEGSISTLTIQRTEQRDSAMYRCASSLGLGAGEQYFGPGTRLTVT.

This rearrangement joins TRBV7-9 to TRBJ1-1; no definite D call. V was clipped by 2 bases and J by 3 bases, with 7 bases between them. Germline lookup yields CDR1 SEHNR and CDR2 FQNEAQ (reference sequence). The CDR3 spans 13 residues. CDR3 sequence (DNA): TGTGCCAGCAGCTTAAGGGAGGACACTGAAGCTTTCTTT. Protein sequence: CASSLREDTEAFF.

CDR3 sequence: CASSRRGGTHEQYF. The CDR3, as DNA: TGTGCCAGCAGCCGGCGGGGAGGGACCCACGAGCAGTACTTC. V is TRBV3-1 (or the pseudogene TRBV3-2) and J is TRBJ2-7; 7 nucleotides line up with TRBD2. The germline gives CDR1 LGHDT, CDR2 YNNKEL (reference sequence). This CDR3 is 14 amino acids long. V lost 4 bases, J lost 5 bases, and 8 bases stayed unmatched.

The chain uses TRBV7-2 and TRBJ1-4, with a possible D match to TRBD1 (5 bases). Trimming removed 6 bases at V and 2 bases at J, with 10 bases between. The germline gives CDR1 SGHTA, CDR2 FQGNSA. CDR3 length: 14 residues. The CDR3 sequence: CASRRQSTNEKLFF. The DNA of the CDR3 is TGTGCCAGCAGACGACAGTCCACTAATGAAAAACTGTTTTTT.

This chain joins TRBV27 and TRBJ1-3; TRBD1 aligns across 7 bases. CDR3 length: 15 residues. Germline trimming cut 5 bases from V and 4 bases from J; bases unmatched to any gene: 8. Germline lookup yields CDR1 MNHEY and CDR2 SMNVEV (reference sequence). The CDR3 spells CASSAKTGLGNTIYF. As DNA, the CDR3 is TGTGCCAGCAGTGCCAAGACAGGGTTAGGAAACACCATATATTTT.

The CDR3 loop is CASSPGGGGRVYEQYF. The CDR3 DNA reads TGTGCCAGCAGCCCTGGTGGGGGCGGGAGGGTCTACGAGCAGTACTTC. The chain links TRBV4-2 to TRBJ2-7, with 9 bases that match TRBD2. This CDR3 contains 16 residues. The V and J ends lost 4 bases and 3 bases, in that order; junction bases with no gene match: 10. Per germline, CDR1 LGHNA and CDR2 YNFKEQ.